The rows below give T cell receptor beta chains drawn from one sample of a study of spatial heterogeneity in lung cancer. Each CDR3 protein gets one entry after TCRdb re-called the 5' RACE reads with MiXCR. The sample holds approximately 3,400 distinct CDR3 sequences, 35% seen once. Sequenced material: lung tumor tissue, taken at surgery. Receptors originate from a female donor with early-stage non-small cell lung cancer. Each CDR3 is given with its conserved first and last residue. Fields, in order: J gene, V gene, clone size, D gene, CDR3 protein, CDR3 DNA. The D gene is left open where the match is weak. For some rows the clone size is stated as once, few or many, or as a class when expanded; others skip it.

J gene: TRBJ2-3; V gene: TRBV29-1; clone size: NA; D gene: NA; CDR3 protein: CSGLQGSPSDTQYF; CDR3 DNA: TGCAGCGGGCTACAAGGGTCCCCCTCAGATACGCAGTATTTT
J gene: TRBJ2-1; V gene: TRBV5-1; clone size: few; D gene: TRBD2; CDR3 protein: CASSLIGRPNNEQFF; CDR3 DNA: TGCGCCAGCAGCCTGATCGGGAGGCCTAACAATGAGCAGTTCTTC
J gene: TRBJ2-7; V gene: TRBV7-2; clone size: NA; D gene: NA; CDR3 protein: CASSPQGGSYEQYF; CDR3 DNA: TGTGCCAGCAGTCCTCAGGGAGGCTCCTACGAGCAGTACTTC
J gene: TRBJ2-7; V gene: TRBV6-1; clone size: few; D gene: TRBD2; CDR3 protein: CASSTQGGYEQYF; CDR3 DNA: TGTGCCAGCAGCACCCAGGGAGGGTACGAGCAGTACTTC
J gene: TRBJ2-2; V gene: TRBV7-2; clone size: NA; D gene: NA; CDR3 protein: CASSLRNRGNTGELFF; CDR3 DNA: TGTGCCAGCAGCTTACGCAACCGGGGGAACACCGGGGAGCTGTTTTTT
J gene: TRBJ2-1; V gene: TRBV5-1; clone size: NA; D gene: TRBD2; CDR3 protein: CASSLSAGTAEGDF; CDR3 DNA: TGCGCCAGCAGCTTGTCAGCGGGAACAGCGGAAGGAGACTTC
J gene: TRBJ2-3; V gene: TRBV29-1; clone size: few; D gene: NA; CDR3 protein: CSVARGEVADTQYF; CDR3 DNA: TGCAGCGTTGCTCGCGGGGAGGTGGCAGATACGCAGTATTTT
J gene: TRBJ2-4; V gene: TRBV3-1; clone size: NA; D gene: NA; CDR3 protein: CASSQERRGITKNIQYF; CDR3 DNA: TGTGCCAGCAGCCAAGAACGGCGCGGGATAACCAAAAACATTCAGTACTTC
J gene: TRBJ2-1; V gene: TRBV10-2; clone size: NA; D gene: NA; CDR3 protein: CASTPDLASYNEQFF; CDR3 DNA: TGCGCCAGCACCCCGGACCTAGCCTCCTACAATGAGCAGTTCTTC
J gene: TRBJ1-5; V gene: TRBV19; clone size: once; D gene: TRBD1; CDR3 protein: CATEGQGNLNQPQHF; CDR3 DNA: TGTGCCACCGAGGGACAGGGAAACCTCAATCAGCCCCAGCATTTT
J gene: TRBJ2-3; V gene: TRBV7-9; clone size: NA; D gene: NA; CDR3 protein: CASRGAGDTQYF; CDR3 DNA: TGTGCCAGCAGAGGGGCTGGAGATACGCAGTATTTT
J gene: TRBJ2-3; V gene: TRBV5-8; clone size: large; D gene: TRBD1; CDR3 protein: CASSPGQVRNTDTQYF; CDR3 DNA: TGTGCCAGCAGCCCGGGACAGGTCCGCAACACAGATACGCAGTATTTT
J gene: TRBJ2-7; V gene: TRBV28; clone size: NA; D gene: NA; CDR3 protein: CASRSRALMALDEQYF; CDR3 DNA: TGTGCCAGCAGATCCCGCGCCCTCATGGCCCTGGACGAGCAGTACTTC
J gene: TRBJ2-2; V gene: TRBV19; clone size: NA; D gene: TRBD2; CDR3 protein: CASRKSGTKQNTGELFF; CDR3 DNA: TGTGCCAGTAGAAAAAGCGGGACCAAACAAAACACCGGGGAGCTGTTTTTT
J gene: TRBJ2-3; V gene: TRBV7-9; clone size: NA; D gene: NA; CDR3 protein: CASSLSTVSTDTQYF; CDR3 DNA: TGTGCCAGCAGCCTTTCGACGGTTAGCACAGATACGCAGTATTTT
J gene: TRBJ2-5; V gene: TRBV10-3; clone size: medium-sized; D gene: NA; CDR3 protein: CASSRQVEETQYF; CDR3 DNA: TGTGCCAGCAGTAGACAGGTAGAAGAGACCCAGTACTTC
J gene: TRBJ1-3; V gene: TRBV5-6; clone size: NA; D gene: NA; CDR3 protein: CASSLLAGNTIYF; CDR3 DNA: TGTGCCAGCAGCCTACTTGCTGGAAACACCATATATTTT
J gene: TRBJ2-5; V gene: TRBV27; clone size: NA; D gene: NA; CDR3 protein: CASSKSGRGETQYF; CDR3 DNA: TGTGCCAGCAGTAAATCAGGGAGGGGGGAGACCCAGTACTTC
J gene: TRBJ2-7; V gene: TRBV6-5; clone size: few; D gene: TRBD1; CDR3 protein: CASSYRQGAREQYF; CDR3 DNA: TGTGCCAGCAGTTACAGGCAGGGGGCGAGGGAGCAGTACTTC
J gene: TRBJ2-5; V gene: TRBV5-1; clone size: NA; D gene: TRBD2; CDR3 protein: CASRAGSTLETQYF; CDR3 DNA: TGCGCCAGCAGAGCGGGAAGCACTTTGGAGACCCAGTACTTC
J gene: TRBJ2-1; V gene: TRBV10-3; clone size: NA; D gene: TRBD1; CDR3 protein: CATAPTGYNEQFF; CDR3 DNA: TGTGCCACCGCACCGACAGGGTACAATGAGCAGTTCTTC
J gene: TRBJ2-7; V gene: TRBV7-6; clone size: NA; D gene: NA; CDR3 protein: CASSLAGLPGYEQYF; CDR3 DNA: TGTGCCAGCAGCTTAGCGGGACTGCCAGGGTACGAGCAGTACTTC
J gene: TRBJ2-2; V gene: TRBV7-6; clone size: medium-sized; D gene: TRBD2; CDR3 protein: CASSPLAGGTGELFF; CDR3 DNA: TGTGCCAGCAGCCCCCTAGCGGGAGGTACCGGGGAGCTGTTTTTT
J gene: TRBJ2-6; V gene: TRBV6-5; clone size: few; D gene: NA; CDR3 protein: CASSRGSLSGANVLTF; CDR3 DNA: TGTGCCAGCAGCCGAGGGTCCCTCTCTGGGGCCAACGTCCTGACTTTC
J gene: TRBJ2-5; V gene: TRBV7-7; clone size: few; D gene: TRBD1; CDR3 protein: CASSLDRQGQETQYF; CDR3 DNA: TGTGCTAGCAGCTTAGATCGACAGGGCCAAGAGACCCAGTACTTC
J gene: TRBJ2-6; V gene: TRBV20-1; clone size: NA; D gene: NA; CDR3 protein: CSASNRGGPSGANVLTF; CDR3 DNA: TGCAGTGCTAGTAACAGGGGGGGTCCATCTGGGGCCAACGTCCTGACTTTC
J gene: TRBJ2-2; V gene: TRBV7-6; clone size: few; D gene: NA; CDR3 protein: CASSQRGGENTGELFF; CDR3 DNA: TGTGCCAGCAGTCAGAGGGGGGGCGAGAACACCGGGGAGCTGTTTTTT
J gene: TRBJ2-2; V gene: TRBV5-1; clone size: once; D gene: TRBD1; CDR3 protein: CASYRDSNTGELFF; CDR3 DNA: TGCGCCAGTTACCGGGACAGTAACACCGGGGAGCTGTTTTTT
J gene: TRBJ2-3; V gene: TRBV4-3; clone size: few; D gene: TRBD2; CDR3 protein: CASSQDSGGKNTQYF; CDR3 DNA: TGCGCCAGCAGCCAAGATAGCGGGGGGAAAAATACGCAGTATTTT
J gene: TRBJ2-1; V gene: TRBV7-3; clone size: few; D gene: TRBD1; CDR3 protein: CASSSPGQGNDEQFF; CDR3 DNA: TGTGCCAGCAGCTCACCGGGACAGGGGAATGATGAGCAGTTCTTC
J gene: TRBJ2-7; V gene: TRBV5-4; clone size: NA; D gene: TRBD1; CDR3 protein: CASSLFGTGGSEQYF; CDR3 DNA: TGTGCCAGCAGCTTGTTCGGCACAGGGGGCTCCGAGCAGTACTTC
J gene: TRBJ1-2; V gene: TRBV29-1; clone size: NA; D gene: NA; CDR3 protein: CSVEVQKGGGYTF; CDR3 DNA: TGCAGCGTTGAGGTTCAGAAAGGTGGTGGCTACACCTTC
J gene: TRBJ2-7; V gene: TRBV11-2; clone size: NA; D gene: TRBD1; CDR3 protein: CASSEGQGYEQYF; CDR3 DNA: TGTGCCAGCAGCGAAGGACAGGGCTACGAGCAGTACTTC
J gene: TRBJ2-1; V gene: TRBV28; clone size: NA; D gene: NA; CDR3 protein: CASRAQVGFVLNEQFF; CDR3 DNA: TGTGCCAGCAGGGCCCAGGTTGGTTTCGTCCTAAATGAGCAGTTCTTC
J gene: TRBJ2-1; V gene: TRBV20-1; clone size: medium-sized; D gene: NA; CDR3 protein: CSARGIYNEQFF; CDR3 DNA: TGCAGTGCTAGAGGGATTTACAATGAGCAGTTCTTC
J gene: TRBJ2-6; V gene: TRBV6-5; clone size: NA; D gene: NA; CDR3 protein: CASSTGANVLTF; CDR3 DNA: TGTGCCAGCAGCACTGGGGCCAACGTCCTGACTTTC
J gene: TRBJ2-2; V gene: TRBV7-3; clone size: NA; D gene: NA; CDR3 protein: CASSPMGQNTGELFF; CDR3 DNA: TGTGCCAGCAGCCCCATGGGACAGAACACCGGGGAGCTGTTTTTT
J gene: TRBJ2-1; V gene: TRBV5-4; clone size: medium-sized; D gene: NA; CDR3 protein: CASSPRTSGNEQFF; CDR3 DNA: TGTGCCAGCAGCCCGCGGACGTCTGGCAATGAGCAGTTCTTC
J gene: TRBJ2-1; V gene: TRBV20-1; clone size: NA; D gene: NA; CDR3 protein: CSARGQGAYNEQFF; CDR3 DNA: TGCAGTGCTAGAGGGCAGGGCGCCTACAATGAGCAGTTCTTC
J gene: TRBJ2-1; V gene: TRBV6-6; clone size: few; D gene: NA; CDR3 protein: CASSLPGGEQFF; CDR3 DNA: TGTGCCAGCAGCCTCCCCGGAGGGGAGCAGTTCTTC
J gene: TRBJ2-3; V gene: TRBV7-9; clone size: once; D gene: TRBD2; CDR3 protein: CASSPGLAGVRTDTQYF; CDR3 DNA: TGTGCCAGCAGCCCCGGACTAGCGGGAGTTCGCACAGATACGCAGTATTTT
J gene: TRBJ1-5; V gene: TRBV20-1; clone size: NA; D gene: NA; CDR3 protein: CSARGGRDQPQHF; CDR3 DNA: TGCAGTGCTAGAGGGGGCCGGGATCAGCCCCAGCATTTT
J gene: TRBJ2-2; V gene: TRBV7-2; clone size: NA; D gene: NA; CDR3 protein: CASSLSSITRGELFF; CDR3 DNA: TGTGCCAGCAGCTTAAGTAGTATCACAAGGGGGGAGCTGTTTTTT
J gene: TRBJ2-2; V gene: TRBV6-2/TRBV6-3; clone size: NA; D gene: NA; CDR3 protein: CASSARWTNTGELFF; CDR3 DNA: TGTGCCAGCAGTGCACGGTGGACGAACACCGGGGAGCTGTTTTTT
J gene: TRBJ2-2; V gene: TRBV10-3; clone size: NA; D gene: TRBD1; CDR3 protein: CATMTGELNTGELFF; CDR3 DNA: TGTGCCACCATGACAGGGGAGTTAAACACCGGGGAGCTGTTTTTT
J gene: TRBJ2-2; V gene: TRBV12-3/TRBV12-4; clone size: few; D gene: NA; CDR3 protein: CASSSEPGLLTGELFF; CDR3 DNA: TGTGCCAGCAGTTCCGAACCTGGACTGCTCACCGGGGAGCTGTTTTTT
J gene: TRBJ2-1; V gene: TRBV5-4; clone size: NA; D gene: TRBD2; CDR3 protein: CASSPGTSRAVNEQFF; CDR3 DNA: TGTGCCAGCAGCCCCGGGACTAGCCGGGCGGTCAATGAGCAGTTCTTC
J gene: TRBJ2-3; V gene: TRBV12-3/TRBV12-4; clone size: few; D gene: NA; CDR3 protein: CASSGSTDTQYF; CDR3 DNA: TGTGCCAGCAGTGGTTCCACAGATACGCAGTATTTT
J gene: TRBJ2-5; V gene: TRBV7-2; clone size: large; D gene: TRBD2; CDR3 protein: CASSAGSGKTQYF; CDR3 DNA: TGTGCCAGCAGCGCCGGTAGCGGGAAGACCCAGTACTTC
J gene: TRBJ2-1; V gene: TRBV29-1; clone size: few; D gene: TRBD2; CDR3 protein: CSVGGGYNEQFF; CDR3 DNA: TGCAGCGTTGGCGGGGGCTACAATGAGCAGTTCTTC
J gene: TRBJ2-1; V gene: TRBV9; clone size: few; D gene: TRBD2; CDR3 protein: CASSVGGTSGSGEQFF; CDR3 DNA: TGTGCCAGCAGCGTAGGCGGGACTAGCGGGAGCGGTGAGCAGTTCTTC
J gene: TRBJ2-7; V gene: TRBV6-2/TRBV6-3; clone size: NA; D gene: NA; CDR3 protein: CATGEAAGEQYF; CDR3 DNA: TGTGCCACCGGGGAGGCGGCGGGTGAGCAGTACTTC
J gene: TRBJ2-3; V gene: TRBV2; clone size: NA; D gene: TRBD2; CDR3 protein: CASSEVVLAGEGNTQYF; CDR3 DNA: TGTGCCAGCAGTGAAGTGGTTCTAGCGGGAGAGGGAAATACGCAGTATTTT
J gene: TRBJ2-1; V gene: TRBV4-2; clone size: medium-sized; D gene: NA; CDR3 protein: CASSQALRGDEQFF; CDR3 DNA: TGTGCCAGCAGCCAAGCGTTAAGGGGCGATGAGCAGTTCTTC
J gene: TRBJ2-3; V gene: TRBV6-5; clone size: NA; D gene: TRBD2; CDR3 protein: CASRRRGTSGRSSTDTQYF; CDR3 DNA: TGTGCCAGCAGACGTAGAGGGACTAGCGGGAGGAGTAGCACAGATACGCAGTATTTT
J gene: TRBJ2-3; V gene: TRBV20-1; clone size: medium-sized; D gene: NA; CDR3 protein: CSARKGGTDTQYF; CDR3 DNA: TGCAGTGCCCGTAAGGGGGGAACAGATACGCAGTATTTT
J gene: TRBJ1-5; V gene: TRBV7-2; clone size: large; D gene: NA; CDR3 protein: CASSPGVRQPQHF; CDR3 DNA: TGTGCCAGCAGCCCAGGGGTGCGGCAGCCCCAGCATTTT
J gene: TRBJ2-7; V gene: TRBV28; clone size: NA; D gene: NA; CDR3 protein: CASTQPYEQYF; CDR3 DNA: TGTGCCAGCACACAGCCCTACGAGCAGTACTTC
J gene: TRBJ2-1; V gene: TRBV6-1; clone size: NA; D gene: TRBD2; CDR3 protein: CASTIGGSGRDNEQFF; CDR3 DNA: TGTGCCAGCACCATAGGGGGTAGCGGGAGGGACAATGAGCAGTTCTTC